This paragraph covers one TCR beta chain sequence. What it binds is unknown. Method: immunoSEQ multiplex PCR; TCRdb's copy keeps in-frame clones and lacks some. The sample has approximately 32,000 clones, around 80% seen once. The data originate from a study of chemoradiotherapy in HPV16-positive cancers. Points from the study as a whole: During treatment, candidate HPV-specific clones and E7-related motifs expanded in tumor.

The CDR3 is 15 amino acids. Germline loops: CDR1 SGHVS, CDR2 FQNEAQ. The V segment lost 1 base and the J segment 8 bases; nucleotides outside the gene matches: 4. Samples were taken several times over chemoradiotherapy. The sequencing here drew on blood, taken from a patient who underwent chemoradiotherapy. The rearrangement links TRBV7-8 to TRBJ2-3; TRBD2 agrees at 12 bases. The sequence was obtained from a human donor with HPV-associated anogenital cancer. The DNA for the CDR3 is TGTGCCAGCAGCTTAGGACTAGCGGGGGCCATTACGCAGTATTTT. This sequence encodes CASSLGLAGAITQYF. Full variable domain (missing parts from reference TRBV7-8 and TRBJ2-3): GAGVSQSPRYKVAKRGQDVALRCDPISGHVSLFWYQQALGQGPEFLTYFQNEAQLDKSGLPSDRFFAERPEGSVSTLKIQRTQQEDSAVYLCASSLGLAGAITQYFGPGTRLTVL.